This entry lists 27 T cell receptor beta chains sequenced from one sample in a study of CD8+CD57+ T cells in acquired aplastic anemia. Flow cytometry had shown expanded CD8+CD57+ cells in the patients chosen for sequencing. Genomic DNA served as template for TCR beta VDJ and CDR3 profiling. MiXCR, applied by TCRdb to the reads, yields one record per CDR3 protein. The sample has about 200,000 distinct CDR3 sequences, about half seen once; the top ten hold just under 20%. The material sequenced was sorted CD4+, CD8+, or CD8+CD57+ T cells (not recorded which) from PBMCs. The receptors come from a human donor with aplastic anemia.

The V gene is TRBV2, the J gene TRBJ2-3; either TRBD1 or TRBD2 may fit D (5 bases each). With 8 bases removed from V and 9 bases from J, the gap between germline ends came to 15 bases. Looked up from germline, CDR1 is SNHLY and CDR2 is FYNNEI. The CDR3 totals 12 residues. CDR3 coding DNA: TGTGCCAGCGGGGGAGCCTGCGAGACGCAGTATTTT. Protein: CASGGACETQYF.

Many counts were recorded for this clonotype. The V and J genes are TRBV11-2 and TRBJ1-1; TRBD1 agrees at 8 bases. V was pared by 4 bases and J by 1 base, with 2 bases of the junction left unmatched. Germline CDR1 and CDR2: SGHAT and FQNNGV. The CDR3 spans 14 residues. The CDR3 DNA reads as TGTGCCAGCAGCTCGACAGGGGCGAACACTGAAGCTTTCTTT. This translates into CASSSTGANTEAFF. Using reference TRBV11-2 and TRBJ1-1 for the parts outside the CDR3, the full variable domain is EAGVAQSPRYKIIEKRQSVAFWCNPISGHATLYWYQQILGQGPKLLIQFQNNGVVDDSQLPKDRFSAERLKGVDSTLKIQPAKLEDSAVYLCASSSTGANTEAFFGQGTRLTVV.

This clonotype was seen many times. V gene TRBV9 combines with J gene TRBJ2-3; D is perhaps TRBD2 (6 bases). CDR1 is SGDLS, CDR2 YYNGEE, per germline. V was shortened by 0 bases and J by 2 bases, with 13 bases between the two germline ends. The CDR3 loop spans 16 amino acids. The CDR3 region is CASSVAARGNTDTQYF. The CDR3 DNA is TGTGCCAGCAGCGTAGCAGCCCGGGGGAACACAGATACGCAGTATTTT.

The chain employs TRBV20-1 and TRBJ2-3, with D unclear. The ends were cut back, 2 bases at V and 0 bases at J, with 6 bases in the middle. The length of the CDR3 is 13 residues. Germline CDR1 and CDR2: DFQATT and SNEGSKA (reference sequence). This CDR3 reads CSARLPSTDTQYF. The CDR3 DNA follows: TGCAGTGCTAGACTTCCTAGCACAGATACGCAGTATTTT.

The rearrangement uses TRBV12-3 or TRBV12-4 and TRBJ1-2, with 8 bases matching TRBD1. The CDR3 contains 14 residues. V shed 5 bases and J 4 bases; nucleotides not matched to a gene: 6. The CDR3 coding sequence is TGTGCCAGCAGTACCCGGGACAGGATCTATGGCTACACCTTC. As protein: CASSTRDRIYGYTF.

The chain recombines TRBV12-3 or TRBV12-4 with TRBJ2-2; no definite D call. Trimming left V 9 bases short and J 4 bases short, with 12 bases between. The CDR3 is 13 residues long. The DNA for the CDR3 is TGTGCCAGGACGGTACCCTCCACCGGGGAGCTGTTTTTT. This sequence encodes CARTVPSTGELFF.

Here the CDR3 DNA reads TGCAGTGCTAGACCGGGAGGACGGGAGCAGTTCTTC. Translation: CSARPGGREQFF. This chain links TRBV20-1 with TRBJ2-1; 7 bases are a match to TRBD2. CDR3 size: 12 residues. Trimming at V came to 2 bases and at J to 10 bases, leaving 5 bases not matched to a gene. CDR1 is DFQATT, CDR2 SNEGSKA, per germline (reference sequence).

Ten or more counts support this clonotype. The chain carries TRBV20-1 and TRBJ2-1; 7 positions match TRBD1. There are 13 residues in the CDR3. Germline assignment: CDR1 DFQATT and CDR2 SNEGSKA (reference sequence). CDR3 region: CSFHQGVRDEQFF. The CDR3 DNA reads TGCAGCTTTCACCAGGGGGTACGGGATGAGCAGTTCTTC.

The sample holds many counts of this clonotype. The chain carries TRBV20-1 and TRBJ1-5, with 11 bases aligning to TRBD1. This CDR3 comprises 16 residues. Per germline, CDR1 DFQATT and CDR2 SNEGSKA (reference sequence). J lost 0 bases, V lost 6 bases, and 7 bases had no gene match. The CDR3 here is CSATGTGGYSNQPQHF. CDR3 bases: TGCAGTGCCACCGGGACAGGGGGGTATAGCAATCAGCCCCAGCATTTT.

This clonotype was found many times. A junction boundary mismatches the germline segment, possibly from a read error. The rearrangement joins TRBV7-7 to TRBJ2-5; 8 bases line up with TRBD2. This CDR3 has 16 residues. CDR1 is SSHAT, CDR2 FNYEAQ, per germline (reference sequence). CDR3 in DNA: TGTGCTAGCAGCTTAGGTGTCGGGGGGGGCCTAGAGACCCAGTACTTC. Its translation is CASSLGVGGGLETQYF.

The genes are TRBV15 and TRBJ1-4, with 9 bases matching TRBD1. The CDR3 loop spans 15 amino acids. Germline V gene data show CDR1 as LNHNV and CDR2 as YYDKDF (reference sequence). V dropped 0 bases and J dropped 8; count of bases not matched to a gene: 4. The CDR3 DNA sequence: TGTGCCACCAGCAGAGACGGACAGGGGCTCGAAAAACTGTTTTTT. Its translation is CATSRDGQGLEKLFF.

Ten or more counts support this clonotype. V usage is TRBV19 and J usage is TRBJ2-5; TRBD1 agrees at 8 bases. Germline V lookup: CDR1 LNHDA, CDR2 SQIVND (reference sequence). The V segment lost 5 bases and the J segment 0 bases; nucleotides outside the gene matches: 11. CDR3 length: 17 residues. The CDR3 DNA reads TGTGCCAGTAGTGCCCCCGGGACAGGACTTTACCAAGAGACCCAGTACTTC. It yields the protein CASSAPGTGLYQETQYF.

Ten or more counts support this clonotype. This chain connects TRBV4-1 to TRBJ1-3; 7 bases are a match to TRBD1. Trimming removed 3 bases from V and 4 bases from J; junction bases left unmatched: 6. CDR3 length equals 15 residues. The germline gives CDR1 MGHRA, CDR2 YSYEKL. The CDR3 here is CASSQTGQRGNTIYF. Written as DNA, the CDR3 is TGCGCCAGCAGCCAGACAGGGCAGAGAGGAAACACCATATATTTT.

This clonotype was recorded many times. The chain carries TRBV25-1 and TRBJ2-1; TRBD1 matches at 7 bases. Germline V gene data show CDR1 as MGHDK and CDR2 as SYGVNS. The junction had 3 bases not matched to a gene; V was cut back by 1 base and J by 0 bases. There are 16 residues in the CDR3. The chain's CDR3 is CASSELAGGSYNEQFF. The CDR3 DNA reads as TGTGCCAGCAGTGAATTGGCAGGGGGCTCCTACAATGAGCAGTTCTTC.

The chain combines TRBV7-9 with TRBJ1-1; unclear D gene. V dropped 3 bases and J dropped 8 bases, with 10 bases sitting between them. Germline V lookup: CDR1 SEHNR, CDR2 FQNEAQ (reference sequence). CDR3 size: 12 residues. CDR3 in DNA: TGTGCCAGCAGCTTGGGCAACCTCGAAGCTTTCTTT. Protein product: CASSLGNLEAFF.

J is TRBJ1-4 and V is TRBV7-9; D call uncertain. Germline V gene sequence: CDR1 SEHNR, CDR2 FQNEAQ (reference sequence). The CDR3 has 14 residues. Trimming took 5 bases from V and 2 from J, leaving 9 bases between them. CDR3 sequence: CASSQVATNEKLFF. CDR3 bases: TGTGCCAGCAGCCAAGTTGCGACTAATGAAAAACTGTTTTTT.

The genes are TRBV20-1 and TRBJ1-6, with TRBD1 matching 10 bases. Germline V CDR1 and CDR2: DFQATT, SNEGSKA (reference sequence). V trimming: 3 bases; J trimming: 6 bases; junction bases outside the gene matches: 11. This CDR3 has 17 amino acids. The CDR3 coding sequence is TGCAGTGCTAGTCCCGGGACAGGGGCCGGGGGTAATTCACCCCTCCACTTT. It codes for CSASPGTGAGGNSPLHF.

The V gene is TRBV20-1, the J gene TRBJ2-1; the match to TRBD1 covers 9 bases. V gave up 5 bases and J gave up 11 bases; unmatched junction bases: 10. Germline V gene sequence: CDR1 DFQATT, CDR2 SNEGSKA (reference sequence). This CDR3 is built from 13 residues. The CDR3 protein is CSASPDRGSKQFF. The CDR3 DNA reads as TGCAGTGCTTCCCCGGACAGGGGTAGTAAGCAGTTCTTC.

This clonotype has just a few counts. This chain connects TRBV5-1 to TRBJ1-1; D unresolved. The germline V and J ends were trimmed by 4 bases and 4 bases, with 14 bases remaining between them. This CDR3 region has 14 residues. The germline gives CDR1 SGHRS, CDR2 YFSETQ. CDR3 sequence reads: CASSGPLKGTEAFF. For the CDR3, the DNA is TGCGCCAGCAGCGGGCCCTTGAAAGGCACTGAAGCTTTCTTT.

The chain uses TRBV20-1 and TRBJ1-1, with TRBD1 matching over 7 bases. V trimming: 6 bases; J trimming: 2 bases; junction bases outside the gene matches: 6. The CDR3 is 13 amino acids. The germline gives CDR1 DFQATT, CDR2 SNEGSKA (reference sequence). The CDR3 spells CSAQTGSNTEAFF. The CDR3 coding sequence is TGCAGTGCGCAGACAGGGTCTAACACTGAAGCTTTCTTT.

This clonotype was seen a few times. The rearrangement joins TRBV6-7 to TRBJ1-4; 7 bases agree with TRBD1. TRBV6-7 counts as an open reading frame of uncertain function. The V gene end was trimmed by 5 bases and the J gene end by 2 bases; junction bases not matched to a gene: 8. The CDR3 sequence is 16 residues long. CDR3 loop: CASSDREASTNEKLFF. For the CDR3, the DNA is TGTGCCAGCAGTGACAGGGAGGCTTCGACTAATGAAAAACTGTTTTTT.

This clonotype was counted many times. The rearrangement links TRBV7-9 to TRBJ1-2; D gene ambiguous. Germline V gene lookup returns CDR1 SEHNR and CDR2 FQNEAQ (reference sequence). V lost 0 bases and J 3 bases, leaving 8 bases between the germline ends. The CDR3 length is 14 residues. In DNA, the CDR3 is TGTGCCAGCAGCTTAGCGGGCAGTGACTATGGCTACACCTTC. Amino acid sequence: CASSLAGSDYGYTF.

This clonotype was counted ten times or more. V usage is TRBV7-8 and J usage is TRBJ2-7; D is unclear. Germline CDR1 and CDR2: SGHVS and FQNEAQ. CDR3 size: 14 residues. V was shortened by 1 base and J by 0 bases, with 7 bases between the two germline ends. CDR3 coding DNA: TGTGCCAGCAGCTTAGACTGGAGCTCCTACGAGCAGTACTTC. Its translation is CASSLDWSSYEQYF.

The chain recombines TRBV2 with TRBJ1-3; perhaps TRBD1 as D (6 bases). The CDR3 consists of 12 residues. Trimming left V 8 bases short and J 8 bases short, with 13 bases between. Per the germline V gene, CDR1 is SNHLY and CDR2 is FYNNEI. Written as DNA, the CDR3 is TGTGCCAGCGGAACAGGGCTAGACACCATATATTTT. It translates to CASGTGLDTIYF.

The chain carries TRBV15 and TRBJ2-4; the D gene is possibly TRBD1 (5 bases). Germline V gene sequence: CDR1 LNHNV, CDR2 YYDKDF (reference sequence). The CDR3 extends over 13 amino acids. Trimming took 5 bases from V and 1 from J, leaving 6 bases between them. Written as DNA, the CDR3 is TGTGCCACCAGCGGACATGCCAAAAACATTCAGTACTTC. Residues: CATSGHAKNIQYF.

This clonotype was seen ten or more times. The rearrangement uses TRBV28 and TRBJ1-3; TRBD1 agrees at 10 bases. Germline V gene sequence: CDR1 MDHEN, CDR2 SYDVKM. CDR3 length equals 14 residues. Germline trimming cut 7 bases from V and 2 bases from J; bases unmatched to any gene: 2. The DNA for the CDR3 is TGTGCCAGCAAGACAGGGGGCGCTGGAAACACCATATATTTT. It specifies CASKTGGAGNTIYF. The full variable domain, in which reference TRBV28 and TRBJ1-3 provide the parts outside the CDR3, is DVKVTQSSRYLVKRTGEKVFLECVQDMDHENMFWYRQDPGLGLRLIYFSYDVKMKEKGDIPEGYSVSREKKERFSLILESASTNQTSMYLCASKTGGAGNTIYFGEGSWLTVV.

V gene TRBV2 combines with J gene TRBJ1-4; D unresolved. Germline loops: CDR1 SNHLY, CDR2 FYNNEI. This CDR3 region has 15 residues. V was trimmed by 6 bases and J by 7 bases, leaving 18 bases between them. CDR3 sequence: CASSLWGPMAEKLFF. The CDR3 DNA reads as TGTGCCAGCAGCCTTTGGGGTCCTATGGCTGAAAAACTGTTTTTT.